This T cell receptor (beta chain) appears in the sequencing data of a study of OX40 agonist ivuxolimab in advanced cancers. Overall study results and limits: The antigen specificity of the peripheral T cells (those that were expanded) was not determined. Near-lowest levels of clonal expansion characterized partial responders at 0.1-3.0 mg/kg. Expanded clones were, on average, more numerous in CD8+ T cells than in CD4+.

Measured with immunoSEQ multiplex PCR; TCRdb has only the in-frame clones, and not every one. The table has approximately 54,000 clones, approximately 84% seen once; the top ten hold about 2.9%. To note about this clone: Its target is unknown. The junction shows a germline mismatch at one end, possibly a read error.

Sequenced material: CD4+ or CD8+ T cells sorted from blood, taken in a trial of the OX40 agonist ivuxolimab. The receptor was isolated from an adult with an advanced solid tumor such as melanoma, head and neck, liver or kidney cancer.

The chain's CDR3 is CASSRLLDLDKVGPF. The CDR3 DNA follows: TGTGCCAGCAGCCGACTGCTCGATCTCGACAAAGTCGGGCCATTC. The chain employs TRBV11-3 and TRBJ2-6; D remains ambiguous. The CDR3 covers 15 residues. Germline-derived CDR1 and CDR2 are SGHNT and YENEEA.